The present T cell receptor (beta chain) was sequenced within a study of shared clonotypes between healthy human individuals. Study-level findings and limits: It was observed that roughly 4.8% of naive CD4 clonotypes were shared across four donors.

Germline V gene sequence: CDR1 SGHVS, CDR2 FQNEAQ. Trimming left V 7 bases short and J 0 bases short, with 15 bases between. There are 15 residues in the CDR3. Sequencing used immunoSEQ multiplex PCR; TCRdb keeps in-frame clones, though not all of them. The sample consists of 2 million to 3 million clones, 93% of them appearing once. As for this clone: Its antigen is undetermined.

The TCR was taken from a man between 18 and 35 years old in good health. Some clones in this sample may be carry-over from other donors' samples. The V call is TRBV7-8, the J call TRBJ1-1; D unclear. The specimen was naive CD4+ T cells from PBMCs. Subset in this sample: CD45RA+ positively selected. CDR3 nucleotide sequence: TGTGCCAGCACCACATCCGCGGGGATGAACACTGAAGCTTTCTTT. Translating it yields CASTTSAGMNTEAFF.